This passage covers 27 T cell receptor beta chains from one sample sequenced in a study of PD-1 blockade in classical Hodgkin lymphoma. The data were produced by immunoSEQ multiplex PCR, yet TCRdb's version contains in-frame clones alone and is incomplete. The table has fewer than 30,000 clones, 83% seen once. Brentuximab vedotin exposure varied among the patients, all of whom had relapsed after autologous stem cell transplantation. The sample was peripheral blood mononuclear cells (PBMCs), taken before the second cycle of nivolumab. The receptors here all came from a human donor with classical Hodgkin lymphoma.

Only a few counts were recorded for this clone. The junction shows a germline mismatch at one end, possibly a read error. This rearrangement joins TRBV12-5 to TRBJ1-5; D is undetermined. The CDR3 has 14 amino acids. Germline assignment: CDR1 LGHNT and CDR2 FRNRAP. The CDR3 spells CASALAPGKQPQHF. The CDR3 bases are TGTGCTAGTGCCCTTGCCCCTGGCAAGCAGCCCCAGCATTTT.

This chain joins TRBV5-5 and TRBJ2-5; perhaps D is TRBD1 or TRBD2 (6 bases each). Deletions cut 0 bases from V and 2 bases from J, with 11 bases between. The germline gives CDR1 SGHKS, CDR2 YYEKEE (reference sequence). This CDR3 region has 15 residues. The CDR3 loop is CASSLDRAGQETQYF. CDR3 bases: TGTGCCAGCAGCTTGGACAGGGCGGGGCAAGAGACCCAGTACTTC. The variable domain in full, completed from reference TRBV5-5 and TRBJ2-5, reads DAGVTQSPTHLIKTRGQQVTLRCSPISGHKSVSWYQQVLGQGPQFIFQYYEKEERGRGNFPDRFSARQFPNYSSELNVNALLLGDSALYLCASSLDRAGQETQYFGPGTRLLVL.

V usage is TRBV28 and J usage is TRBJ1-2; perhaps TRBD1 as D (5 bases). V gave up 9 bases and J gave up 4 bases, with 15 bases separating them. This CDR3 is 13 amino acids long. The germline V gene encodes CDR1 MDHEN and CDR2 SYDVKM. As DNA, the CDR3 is TGTGCCAGTTCCCAGCCAGGGCTCTATGGCTACACCTTC. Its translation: CASSQPGLYGYTF.

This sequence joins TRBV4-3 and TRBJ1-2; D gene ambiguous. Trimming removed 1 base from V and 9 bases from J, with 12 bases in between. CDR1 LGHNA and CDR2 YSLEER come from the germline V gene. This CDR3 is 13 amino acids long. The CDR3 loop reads CASSQAWSRRYTF. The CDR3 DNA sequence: TGCGCCAGCAGCCAAGCGTGGAGTCGTCGCTACACCTTC.

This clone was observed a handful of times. In DNA, the CDR3 is TGTGCCTGGAGTGTAAGGTCCAGGGGGAATGAAGCTTTCTTT. Protein: CAWSVRSRGNEAFF. The chain has TRBV30 and TRBJ1-1; TRBD1 aligns across 7 bases. V was clipped by 0 bases and J by 7 bases; unmatched bases: 8. Germline loops: CDR1 GTSNPN, CDR2 SVGIG (reference sequence). CDR3 length equals 14 residues.

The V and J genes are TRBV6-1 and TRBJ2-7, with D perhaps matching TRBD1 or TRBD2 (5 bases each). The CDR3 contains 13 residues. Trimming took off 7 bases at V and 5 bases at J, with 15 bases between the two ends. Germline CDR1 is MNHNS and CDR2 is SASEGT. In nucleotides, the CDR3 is TGTGCCAGCACCGGGACGGCCCTCCACGAGCAGTACTTC. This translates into CASTGTALHEQYF.

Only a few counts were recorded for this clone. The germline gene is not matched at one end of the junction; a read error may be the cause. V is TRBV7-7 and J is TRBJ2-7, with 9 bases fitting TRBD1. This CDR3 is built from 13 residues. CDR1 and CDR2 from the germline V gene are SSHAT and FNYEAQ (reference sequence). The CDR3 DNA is TGTGCTAGCAGCGTCGACAGGGGGAGTGAGCAGTACTTC. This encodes CASSVDRGSEQYF.

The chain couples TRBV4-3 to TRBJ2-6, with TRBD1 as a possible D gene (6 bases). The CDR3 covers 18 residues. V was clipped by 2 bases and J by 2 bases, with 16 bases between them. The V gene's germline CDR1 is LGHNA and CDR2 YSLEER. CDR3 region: CASSQTAQGTAGANVLTF. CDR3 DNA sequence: TGCGCCAGCAGCCAAACGGCACAGGGTACAGCTGGGGCCAACGTCCTGACTTTC.

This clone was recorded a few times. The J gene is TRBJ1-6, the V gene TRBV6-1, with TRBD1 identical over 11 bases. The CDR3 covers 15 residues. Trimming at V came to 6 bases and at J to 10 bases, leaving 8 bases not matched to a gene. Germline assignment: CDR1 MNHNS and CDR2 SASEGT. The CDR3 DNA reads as TGTGCCAGCAGCATGGGACAGGGGGGGCGGTCACCCCTCCACTTT. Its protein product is CASSMGQGGRSPLHF.

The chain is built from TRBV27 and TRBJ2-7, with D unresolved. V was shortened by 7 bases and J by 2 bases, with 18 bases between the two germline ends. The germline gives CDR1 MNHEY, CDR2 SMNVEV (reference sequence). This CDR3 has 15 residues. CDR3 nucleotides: TGTGCCAGCACTATTACGGGCCGTGGTCCCTACGAGCAGTACTTC. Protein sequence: CASTITGRGPYEQYF.

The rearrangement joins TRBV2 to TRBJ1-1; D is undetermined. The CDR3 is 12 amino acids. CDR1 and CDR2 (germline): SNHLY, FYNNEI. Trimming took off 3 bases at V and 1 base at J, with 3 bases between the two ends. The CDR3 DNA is TGTGCCAGCAGTGATTCGAACACTGAAGCTTTCTTT. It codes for CASSDSNTEAFF.

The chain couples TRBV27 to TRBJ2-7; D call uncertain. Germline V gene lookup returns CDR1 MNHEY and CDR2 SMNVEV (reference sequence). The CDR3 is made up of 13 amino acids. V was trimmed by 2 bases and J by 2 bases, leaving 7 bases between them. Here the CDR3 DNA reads TGTGCCAGCAGTTTAGGCCTGACCTACGAGCAGTACTTC. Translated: CASSLGLTYEQYF.

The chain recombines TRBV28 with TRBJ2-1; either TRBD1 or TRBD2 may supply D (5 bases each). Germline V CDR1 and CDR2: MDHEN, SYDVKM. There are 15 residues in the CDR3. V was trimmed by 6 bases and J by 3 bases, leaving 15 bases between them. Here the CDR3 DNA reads TGTGCCAGCAGCTTCGGGGTAGGGGTCTACAATGAGCAGTTCTTC. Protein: CASSFGVGVYNEQFF.

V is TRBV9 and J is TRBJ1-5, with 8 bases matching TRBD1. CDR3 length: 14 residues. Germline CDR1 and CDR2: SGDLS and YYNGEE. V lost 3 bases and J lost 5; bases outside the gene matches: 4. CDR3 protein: CASSAGQADQPQHF. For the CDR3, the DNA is TGTGCCAGCAGCGCGGGACAGGCAGATCAGCCCCAGCATTTT. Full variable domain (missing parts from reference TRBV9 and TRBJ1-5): DSGVTQTPKHLITATGQRVTLRCSPRSGDLSVYWYQQSLDQGLQFLIQYYNGEERAKGNILERFSAQQFPDLHSELNLSSLELGDSALYFCASSAGQADQPQHFGDGTRLSIL.

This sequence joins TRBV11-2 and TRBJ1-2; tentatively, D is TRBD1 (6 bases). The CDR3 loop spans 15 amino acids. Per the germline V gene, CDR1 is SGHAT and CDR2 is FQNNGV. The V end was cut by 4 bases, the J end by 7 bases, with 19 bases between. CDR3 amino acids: CASSSGQLTAGGYTF. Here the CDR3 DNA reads TGTGCCAGCAGCTCCGGACAGCTCACTGCGGGTGGCTACACCTTC.

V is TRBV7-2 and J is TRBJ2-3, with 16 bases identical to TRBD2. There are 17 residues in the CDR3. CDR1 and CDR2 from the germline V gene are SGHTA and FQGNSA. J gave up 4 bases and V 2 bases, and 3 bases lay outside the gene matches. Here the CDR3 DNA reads TGTGCCAGCAGCTTAATCGGGACTAGCGGGAGGGCAGATACGCAGTATTTT. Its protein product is CASSLIGTSGRADTQYF.

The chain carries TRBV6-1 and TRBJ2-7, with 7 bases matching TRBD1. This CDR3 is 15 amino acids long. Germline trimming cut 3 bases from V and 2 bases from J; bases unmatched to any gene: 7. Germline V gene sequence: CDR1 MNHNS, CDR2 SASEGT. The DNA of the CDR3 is TGTGCCAGCAGTGAGCCCGGGACAGCCACCTACGAGCAGTACTTC. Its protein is CASSEPGTATYEQYF.

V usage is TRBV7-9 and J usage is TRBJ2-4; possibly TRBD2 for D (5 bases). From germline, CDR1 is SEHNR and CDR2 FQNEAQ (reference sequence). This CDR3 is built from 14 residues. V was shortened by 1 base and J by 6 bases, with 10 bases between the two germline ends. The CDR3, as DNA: TGTGCCAGCAGCTTAGGAGGGAACGCAAACATTCAGTACTTC. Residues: CASSLGGNANIQYF.

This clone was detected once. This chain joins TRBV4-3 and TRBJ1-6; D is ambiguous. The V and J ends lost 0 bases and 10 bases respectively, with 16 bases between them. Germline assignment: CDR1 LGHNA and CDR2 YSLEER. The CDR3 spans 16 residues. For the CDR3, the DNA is TGCGCCAGCAGCCAAGATTGGGATTACGTGGGCTCACCCCTCCACTTT. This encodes CASSQDWDYVGSPLHF.

CDR3 in DNA: TGTGCCAGCAGCTTAAGGGTGGACGAGACCCAGTACTTC. It is translated as CASSLRVDETQYF. This chain connects TRBV11-3 to TRBJ2-5; no clear D. V was cut by 2 bases and J by 5 bases, with 9 bases left in between. Per germline, CDR1 SGHNT and CDR2 YENEEA. This CDR3 contains 13 residues.

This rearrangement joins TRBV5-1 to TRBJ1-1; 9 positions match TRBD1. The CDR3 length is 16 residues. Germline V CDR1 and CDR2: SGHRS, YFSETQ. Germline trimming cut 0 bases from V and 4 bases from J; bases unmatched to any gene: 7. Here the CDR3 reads CASSLGLQGAGTEAFF. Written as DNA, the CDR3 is TGCGCCAGCAGCTTGGGCTTACAGGGGGCGGGCACTGAAGCTTTCTTT. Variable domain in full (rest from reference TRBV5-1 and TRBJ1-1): KAGVTQTPRYLIKTRGQQVTLSCSPISGHRSVSWYQQTPGQGLQFLFEYFSETQRNKGNFPGRFSGRQFSNSRSEMNVSTLELGDSALYLCASSLGLQGAGTEAFFGQGTRLTVV.

The DNA for the CDR3 is TGTGCCATCAGCCGACAGGGGGGGACGGGAGAGACCCAGTACTTC. Protein sequence: CAISRQGGTGETQYF. The chain is built from TRBV10-3 and TRBJ2-5, with 9 bases aligning to TRBD1. After removal of 6 bases from V and 4 bases from J, the junction contained 9 bases not matched to a gene. Germline loops: CDR1 ENHRY, CDR2 SYGVKD. This CDR3 has 15 residues.

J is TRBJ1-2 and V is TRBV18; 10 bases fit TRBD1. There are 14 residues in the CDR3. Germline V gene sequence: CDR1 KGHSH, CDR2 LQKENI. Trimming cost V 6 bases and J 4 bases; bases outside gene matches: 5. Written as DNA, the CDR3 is TGTGCCAGCTCCGTGGGACAGGGGATCTATGGCTACACCTTC. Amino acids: CASSVGQGIYGYTF. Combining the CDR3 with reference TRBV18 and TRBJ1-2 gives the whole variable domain NAGVMQNPRHLVRRRGQEARLRCSPMKGHSHVYWYRQLPEEGLKFMVYLQKENIIDESGMPKERFSAEFPKEGPSILRIQQVVRGDSAAYFCASSVGQGIYGYTFGSGTRLTVV.

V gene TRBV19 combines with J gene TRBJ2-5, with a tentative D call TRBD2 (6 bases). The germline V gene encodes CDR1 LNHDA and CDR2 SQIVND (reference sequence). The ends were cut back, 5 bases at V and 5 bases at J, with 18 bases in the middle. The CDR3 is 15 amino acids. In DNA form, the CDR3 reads TGTGCCAGTAGTGCACGGGACTTCTGGACCGAGACCCAGTACTTC. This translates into CASSARDFWTETQYF.

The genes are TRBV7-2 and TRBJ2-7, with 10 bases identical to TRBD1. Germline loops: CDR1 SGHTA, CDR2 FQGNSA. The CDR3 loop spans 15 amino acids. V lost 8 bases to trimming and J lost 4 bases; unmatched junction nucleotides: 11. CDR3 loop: CASARDRGSGYEQYF. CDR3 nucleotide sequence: TGTGCCAGCGCCCGGGACAGGGGATCGGGGTACGAGCAGTACTTC. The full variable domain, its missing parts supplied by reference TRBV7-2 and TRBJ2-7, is GAGVSQSPSNKVTEKGKDVELRCDPISGHTALYWYRQSLGQGLEFLIYFQGNSAPDKSGLPSDRFSAERTGGSVSTLTIQRTQQEDSAVYLCASARDRGSGYEQYFGPGTRLTVT.

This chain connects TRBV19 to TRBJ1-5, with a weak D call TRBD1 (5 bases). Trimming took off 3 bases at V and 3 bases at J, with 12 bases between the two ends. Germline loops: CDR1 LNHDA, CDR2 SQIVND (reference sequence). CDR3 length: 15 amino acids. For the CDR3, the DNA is TGTGCCAGTAGTATTTCCTCACAGGCCAATCAGCCCCAGCATTTT. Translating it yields CASSISSQANQPQHF.

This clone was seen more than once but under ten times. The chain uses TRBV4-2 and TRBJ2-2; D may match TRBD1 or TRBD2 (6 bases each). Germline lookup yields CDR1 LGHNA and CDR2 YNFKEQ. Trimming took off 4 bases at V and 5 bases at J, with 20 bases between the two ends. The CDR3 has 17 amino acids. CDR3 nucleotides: TGTGCCAGCAGCCCAGAAAGCAGGGGAGGATCGACCGGGGAGCTGTTTTTT. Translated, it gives CASSPESRGGSTGELFF.